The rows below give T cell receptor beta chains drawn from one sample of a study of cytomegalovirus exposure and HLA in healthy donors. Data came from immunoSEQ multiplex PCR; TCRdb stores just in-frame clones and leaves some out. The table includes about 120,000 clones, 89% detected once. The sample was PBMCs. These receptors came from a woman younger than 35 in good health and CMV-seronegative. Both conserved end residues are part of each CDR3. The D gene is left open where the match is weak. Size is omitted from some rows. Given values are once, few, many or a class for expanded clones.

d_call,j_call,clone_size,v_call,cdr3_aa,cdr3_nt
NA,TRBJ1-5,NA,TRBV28,CASSATKRQPQHF,TGTGCCAGCAGTGCCACCAAGCGACAGCCCCAGCATTTT
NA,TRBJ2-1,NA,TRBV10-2,CASSFVTASGEQFF,TGCGCCAGCAGTTTTGTGACGGCGTCGGGGGAGCAGTTCTTC
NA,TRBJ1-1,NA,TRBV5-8,CASSLAENTEAFF,TGTGCCAGCAGCTTAGCCGAGAACACTGAAGCTTTCTTT
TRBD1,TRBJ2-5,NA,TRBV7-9,CASSPRDREETQYF,TGTGCCAGCAGCCCCCGGGACAGGGAAGAGACCCAGTACTTC
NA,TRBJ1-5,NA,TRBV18,CASSEGQYSNQPQHF,TGTGCCAGCTCGGAAGGACAGTATAGCAATCAGCCCCAGCATTTT
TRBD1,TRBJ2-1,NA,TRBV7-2,CASSQGQSGGGEQFF,TGTGCCAGCAGCCAGGGACAGTCGGGCGGTGGTGAGCAGTTCTTC
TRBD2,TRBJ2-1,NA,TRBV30,CAWITGEGWSDEQFF,TGTGCCTGGATTACGGGGGAGGGTTGGTCGGATGAGCAGTTCTTC
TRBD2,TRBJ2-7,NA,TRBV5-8,CASSLARASGAGSYEQYF,TGTGCCAGCAGCTTGGCCAGGGCTAGCGGGGCCGGCTCCTACGAGCAGTACTTC
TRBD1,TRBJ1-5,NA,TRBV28,CASRLHPTGKGNQPQHF,TGTGCCAGCAGACTACATCCGACAGGGAAGGGCAATCAGCCCCAGCATTTT
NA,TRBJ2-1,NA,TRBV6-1,CASRAPGALYNEQFF,TGTGCCAGCAGAGCCCCAGGGGCCCTCTACAATGAGCAGTTCTTC
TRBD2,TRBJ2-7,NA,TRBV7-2,CASSLAGGSSYEQYF,TGTGCCAGCAGCTTAGCGGGGGGGAGCTCCTACGAGCAGTACTTC
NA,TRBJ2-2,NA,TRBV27,CASSREGGITGELFF,TGTGCCAGCAGTAGGGAGGGGGGAATAACCGGGGAGCTGTTTTTT
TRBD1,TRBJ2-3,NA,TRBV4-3,CASSQDAQGRGLADTQYF,TGCGCCAGCAGCCAAGATGCTCAGGGCAGGGGGCTCGCAGATACGCAGTATTTT
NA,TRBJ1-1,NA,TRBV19,CASSPSQVRTEAFF,TGTGCCAGTAGTCCAAGCCAGGTGCGCACTGAAGCTTTCTTT
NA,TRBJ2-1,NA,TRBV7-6,CASSYSRSYNEQFF,TGTGCCAGCAGCTACAGTCGTTCCTACAATGAGCAGTTCTTC
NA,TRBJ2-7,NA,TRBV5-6,CASSLAYEQYF,TGTGCCAGCAGCCTAGCCTACGAGCAGTACTTC
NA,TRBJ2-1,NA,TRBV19,CASNLGGDNEQFF,TGTGCCAGTAATCTGGGGGGAGACAATGAGCAGTTCTTC
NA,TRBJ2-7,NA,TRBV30,CAGGFPSYEQYF,TGTGCGGGGGGTTTTCCCTCCTACGAGCAGTACTTC
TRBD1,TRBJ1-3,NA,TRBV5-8,CASWAGGSGNTIYF,TGTGCCTCCTGGGCAGGGGGCTCTGGAAACACCATATATTTT
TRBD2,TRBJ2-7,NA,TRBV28,CASRGTSGTYEQYF,TGTGCCAGCAGGGGGACTAGCGGCACTTACGAGCAGTACTTC
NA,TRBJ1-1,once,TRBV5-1,CASSPTVNPNTEAFF,TGCGCCAGCAGCCCTACGGTAAACCCGAACACTGAAGCTTTCTTT
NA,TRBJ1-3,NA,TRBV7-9,CASFESSGNTIYF,TGTGCCAGTTTTGAGAGCTCTGGAAACACCATATATTTT
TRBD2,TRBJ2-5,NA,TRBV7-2,CASSLGLAGGSPETQYF,TGTGCCAGCAGCTTGGGACTAGCGGGGGGAAGCCCGGAGACCCAGTACTTC
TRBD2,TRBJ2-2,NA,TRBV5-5,CASNTRASGRSTGELFF,TGTGCCAGCAACACCCGGGCTAGCGGGAGGTCCACCGGGGAGCTGTTTTTT
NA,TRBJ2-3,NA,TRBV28,CASSSAGSTDTQYF,TGTGCCAGCAGTTCGGCAGGGAGCACAGATACGCAGTATTTT
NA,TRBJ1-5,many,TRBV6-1,CAHEEGEGIQPQHF,TGTGCCCACGAGGAGGGGGAGGGGATTCAGCCCCAGCATTTT